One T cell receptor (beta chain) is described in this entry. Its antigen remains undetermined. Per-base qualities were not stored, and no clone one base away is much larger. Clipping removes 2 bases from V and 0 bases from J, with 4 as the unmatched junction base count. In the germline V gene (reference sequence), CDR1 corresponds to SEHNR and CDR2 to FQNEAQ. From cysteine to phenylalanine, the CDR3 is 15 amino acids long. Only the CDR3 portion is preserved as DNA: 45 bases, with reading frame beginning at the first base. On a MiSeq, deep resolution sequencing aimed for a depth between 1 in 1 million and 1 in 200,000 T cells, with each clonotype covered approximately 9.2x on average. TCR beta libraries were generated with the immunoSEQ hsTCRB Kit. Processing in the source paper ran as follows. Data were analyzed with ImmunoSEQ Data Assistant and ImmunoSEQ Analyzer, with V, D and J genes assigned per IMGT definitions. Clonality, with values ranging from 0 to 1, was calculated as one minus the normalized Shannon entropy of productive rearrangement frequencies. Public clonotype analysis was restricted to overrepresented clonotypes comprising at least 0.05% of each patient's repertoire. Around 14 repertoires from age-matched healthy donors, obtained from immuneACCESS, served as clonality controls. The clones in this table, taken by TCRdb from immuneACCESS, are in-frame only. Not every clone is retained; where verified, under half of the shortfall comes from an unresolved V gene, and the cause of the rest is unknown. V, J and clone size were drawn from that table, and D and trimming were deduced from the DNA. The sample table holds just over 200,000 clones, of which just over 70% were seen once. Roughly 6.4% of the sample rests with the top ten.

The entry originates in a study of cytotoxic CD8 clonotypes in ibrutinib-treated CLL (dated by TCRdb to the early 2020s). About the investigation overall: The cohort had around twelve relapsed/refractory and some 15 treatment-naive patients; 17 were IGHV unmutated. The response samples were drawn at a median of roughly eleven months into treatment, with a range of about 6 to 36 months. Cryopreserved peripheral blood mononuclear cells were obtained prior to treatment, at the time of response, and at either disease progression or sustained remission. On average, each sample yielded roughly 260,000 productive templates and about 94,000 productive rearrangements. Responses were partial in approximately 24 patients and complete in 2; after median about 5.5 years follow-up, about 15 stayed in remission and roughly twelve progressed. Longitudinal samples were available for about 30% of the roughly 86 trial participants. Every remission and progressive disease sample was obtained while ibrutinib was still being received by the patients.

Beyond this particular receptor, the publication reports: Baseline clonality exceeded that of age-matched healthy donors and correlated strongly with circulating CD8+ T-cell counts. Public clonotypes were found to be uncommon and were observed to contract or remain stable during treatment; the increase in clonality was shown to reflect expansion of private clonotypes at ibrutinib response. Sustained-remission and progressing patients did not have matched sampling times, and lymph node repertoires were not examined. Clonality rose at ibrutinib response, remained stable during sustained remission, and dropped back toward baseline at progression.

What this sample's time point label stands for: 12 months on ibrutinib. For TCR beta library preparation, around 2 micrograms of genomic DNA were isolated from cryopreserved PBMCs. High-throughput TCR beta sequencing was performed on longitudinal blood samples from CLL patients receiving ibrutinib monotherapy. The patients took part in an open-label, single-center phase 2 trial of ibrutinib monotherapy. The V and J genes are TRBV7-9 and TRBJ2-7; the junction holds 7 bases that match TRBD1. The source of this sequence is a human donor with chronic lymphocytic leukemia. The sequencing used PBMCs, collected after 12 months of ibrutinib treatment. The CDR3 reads CASSLTGTDSYEQYF. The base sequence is TGTGCCAGCAGCTTAACTGGGACAGACTCCTACGAGCAGTACTTC.